Described below is a single T cell receptor (beta chain) sequence and its context. The target antigen is unknown. The CDR3 loop spans 15 amino acids. Trimming pared 5 bases from V and 4 bases from J, leaving 12 bases between. The germline gives CDR1 SGHVS, CDR2 FNYEAQ. Clones were read by immunoSEQ multiplex PCR, and TCRdb kept only the in-frame ones, dropping some. The sample shows about 97,000 clones, 86% of them seen only once. This specimen belongs to a study of OX40 agonist ivuxolimab in advanced cancers. Study-level findings and limits: Dosing at 0.1 to 3.0 mg/kg was accompanied by clonal expansion of CD4+ and CD8+ blood T cells by week 6.

The clonotype comes from an adult with an advanced solid tumor such as melanoma, head and neck, liver or kidney cancer. The sample in question was CD4+ or CD8+ T cells sorted from blood, obtained in a trial of the OX40 agonist ivuxolimab. The chain couples TRBV7-6 to TRBJ2-6; no reliable D call. The CDR3 region has the DNA TGTGCCAGCAGCCTACGAGGAACAGGGGCCAACGTCCTGACTTTC. Its protein is CASSLRGTGANVLTF.